This T cell receptor beta chain came from a study of cytomegalovirus exposure and HLA in healthy donors. Study-wide points: Follow-up analysis later connected one missense variant in DCLRE1C with trimming of TCR beta V- and J-genes. The Asian-associated ancestry cluster reportedly had fewer N-insertions than the approximately 670-donor mean in a later analysis.

V lost 4 bases and J lost 8, with 12 bases in between. Germline V gene data show CDR1 as SEHNR and CDR2 as FQNEAQ (reference sequence). The CDR3 spans 13 residues. Each of the donors was a healthy bone marrow donor. The PCR was carried out with 60 Vbeta primers and 13 Jbeta primers. TCRdb's table, derived via immunoSEQ multiplex PCR, lists solely in-frame clones and lacks some. This repertoire comprises around 100,000 clones; its ten largest clones make up roughly 3.5%. About this clone: No antigen is known for it.

Sequencing used PBMCs. This receptor was obtained from a man under 40 in good health and CMV-seronegative. V and J are TRBV7-9 and TRBJ2-1; D is possibly TRBD1 (6 bases). The CDR3 DNA is TGTGCCAGCAGCTCAGGACCAGGGGATGAGCAGTTCTTC. Translation gives CASSSGPGDEQFF.